This TCR beta chain comes out of a study of cytomegalovirus exposure and HLA in healthy donors. In the case of this clone: Its target is unknown.

CDR1 is SGHRS, CDR2 YFSETQ, per germline. The junction had 3 bases not matched to a gene; V was cut back by 0 bases and J by 7 bases. This CDR3 region has 13 residues. Notes on the study in general: TRBV6-2, TRBV6-3 and other indistinguishable V segments were excluded. A later analysis found that most CMV-associated TCR beta chains appeared HLA-restricted. In vitro confirmation showed three CMV-associated chains to be CMV antigen specific. Rare TCR sequences dominated, though some public TCRs recurred in many donors.

PCR employed 60 Vbeta and 13 Jbeta primers. Sequencing was performed with immunoSEQ multiplex PCR; in TCRdb, only in-frame clones are kept and a portion is missing. Its table lists around 140,000 clones. Sequenced material: PBMCs. This sequence joins TRBV5-1 and TRBJ1-2; 7 positions match TRBD1. This TCR was recovered from a woman aged 40 to 55 in good health and CMV-seronegative. CDR3 region: CASSLDRGGGYTF. Here the CDR3 DNA reads TGCGCCAGCAGCTTGGACAGGGGAGGTGGCTACACCTTC.